The 7 T cell receptor beta chains given below trace back to one sample, sequenced in a study of OX40 agonist ivuxolimab in advanced cancers. Sequenced by immunoSEQ multiplex PCR; TCRdb stores in-frame clones only, minus some. Of about 26,000 clones detected, 85% appear once; the ten largest clones hold around 27%. The source material was CD4+ or CD8+ T cells sorted from blood, sampled in a trial of the OX40 agonist ivuxolimab. These receptors originate from an adult with an advanced solid tumor such as melanoma, head and neck, liver or kidney cancer.

The chain employs TRBV6-6 and TRBJ1-3; D perhaps matches TRBD1 (5 bases). This CDR3 has 14 residues. Germline lookup yields CDR1 MNHNY and CDR2 SVGAGI (reference sequence). V gave up 2 bases and J gave up 3 bases, with 8 bases separating them. The CDR3 nucleotides are TGTGCCAGCAGTTACGACAGATTTGGAAACACCATATATTTT. As protein: CASSYDRFGNTIYF.

The V and J genes are TRBV7-9 and TRBJ2-4; TRBD2 matches 7 bases. V shed 5 bases, J shed 8 bases, and the junction held 21 bases outside the gene matches. CDR1 is SEHNR, CDR2 FQNEAQ, per germline (reference sequence). The CDR3 runs 18 residues. In nucleotides, the CDR3 is TGTGCCAGCAGCGTTATTATCCAGGAACGACTAGCCAAGGACATTCAGTACTTC. This codes for CASSVIIQERLAKDIQYF.

This chain connects TRBV27 to TRBJ1-1, with no clear D. The V end was cut by 0 bases, the J end by 4 bases, with 6 bases between. Germline values: CDR1 MNHEY, CDR2 SMNVEV (reference sequence). The CDR3 totals 13 residues. CDR3 residues: CASSLSQSTEAFF. The CDR3 DNA reads TGTGCCAGCAGTTTATCGCAAAGCACTGAAGCTTTCTTT.

This sequence joins TRBV7-6 and TRBJ1-4; 9 bases align to TRBD1. CDR1 and CDR2 from the germline V gene are SGHVS and FNYEAQ. This CDR3 is built from 14 residues. Losses at the gene ends were 5 bases for V and 6 bases for J; bases not matched to a gene: 4. The CDR3 region is CASSAGTGYEKLFF. The CDR3 DNA is TGTGCCAGCAGCGCCGGGACAGGGTATGAAAAACTGTTTTTT.

This chain connects TRBV6-6 to TRBJ2-3; no firm D call. Germline CDR1 and CDR2: MNHNY and SVGAGI (reference sequence). The CDR3 length is 11 residues. The germline V and J ends were trimmed by 8 bases and 9 bases, with 12 bases remaining between them. The CDR3 DNA reads as TGTGCCAGCGGAAGTTTGTTGACGCAGTATTTT. Translated, it gives CASGSLLTQYF.

V usage is TRBV7-2 and J usage is TRBJ2-1, with D uncertain. V was trimmed by 5 bases and J by 2 bases, leaving 4 bases between them. Per the germline V gene, CDR1 is SGHTA and CDR2 is FQGNSA. This CDR3 has 12 amino acids. This CDR3 is CASSPTYNEQFF. CDR3 DNA sequence: TGTGCCAGCAGCCCTACCTACAATGAGCAGTTCTTC.

The V gene is TRBV7-9, the J gene TRBJ2-6; weak D call: TRBD2 (5 bases). With 4 bases removed from V and 0 bases from J, the gap between germline ends came to 13 bases. The V gene's germline CDR1 is SEHNR and CDR2 FQNEAQ (reference sequence). This CDR3 region has 17 residues. The CDR3 DNA reads TGTGCCAGCAGCTCACTAGGATCTTCCTCTGGGGCCAACGTCCTGACTTTC. Translated: CASSSLGSSSGANVLTF.